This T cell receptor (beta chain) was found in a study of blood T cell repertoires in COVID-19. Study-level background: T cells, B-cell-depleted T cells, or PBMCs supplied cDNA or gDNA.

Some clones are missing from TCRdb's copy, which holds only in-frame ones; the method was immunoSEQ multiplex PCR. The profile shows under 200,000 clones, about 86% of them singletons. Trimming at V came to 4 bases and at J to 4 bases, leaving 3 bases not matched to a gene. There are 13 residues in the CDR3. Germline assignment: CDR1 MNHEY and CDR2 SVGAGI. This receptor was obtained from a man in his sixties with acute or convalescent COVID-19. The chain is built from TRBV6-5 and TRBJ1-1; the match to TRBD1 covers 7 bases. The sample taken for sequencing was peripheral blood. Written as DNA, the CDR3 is TGTGCCAGCAGTTCCCAGGGGGGCACTGAAGCTTTCTTT. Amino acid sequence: CASSSQGGTEAFF.